The present TCR beta chain was sequenced within a study of T-cell reconstitution after alpha-beta-depleted transplantation in children. This clonotype was seen a few times. The CDR3 is 13 residues long. The trim removed 7 bases at V and 3 bases at J, leaving 6 bases unmatched. From germline, CDR1 is SQVTM and CDR2 ANQGSEA. TCRbeta library preparation incorporated unique molecular identifiers. TCRdb ran MiXCR on the PCR reads and lists one entry per CDR3 protein. This sample has 640,000 or so distinct CDR3 sequences, with around 16% found just once. The rearrangement links TRBV29-1 to TRBJ1-2; 9 bases are shared with TRBD1. The sequencing here drew on PBMCs from the stem cell graft donor, taken from the stem cell graft. The receptor comes from a human donor who donated a stem cell graft to a child with acute myeloid leukemia. In DNA, the CDR3 is TGCAGCGCCACAGGGGGCATTGACTATGGCTACACCTTC. It translates to CSATGGIDYGYTF.